This note documents a single TCR beta chain sequence. Its antigen specificity is not known. The reads were generated on a NextSeq 550. The Human TCR Profiling Kit (MiLaboratory) was used to prepare UMI-labeled 5' RACE TRB cDNA libraries. The full amount of extracted RNA was used for cDNA synthesis, and the full amount of resulting cDNA was used for PCR amplification. Libraries were prepared in parallel using an identical number of PCR cycles. Per the source publication's procedure: About 53,000 +/- 9,400 unique UMI-labeled TRB cDNA molecules per library were extracted with MIGEC and MiXCR, with at least two reads per UMI required. An average of 40,000 +/- 10,000 functional in-frame TRB CDR3 nucleotide clonotypes without stop codons was found per library. After each sample was downsampled to 5000 UMI-labeled TRB molecules, VDJtools was used to calculate diversity metrics such as normalized Shannon-Wiener and Chao1. For the central five CDR3 residues, VDJtools calculated physicochemical properties weighted by clonotype size, namely interaction energy, strength, volume and Kidera factor 4. Following TCRdb reprocessing, every CDR3 protein sequence forms one entry, and DNA is not provided. Clone size and V and J calls follow TCRdb, not the original study. This sample's table has entries for about 92,000 distinct CDR3 sequences. The ten largest clonotypes hold 0.82% of the sample.

The record originates from a study of CXCR3-negative and CXCR3-positive naive CD8 T cells (dated by TCRdb to about 2019). Turning to the overall study: In total, roughly 130 million TRB reads were obtained, corresponding to roughly 1.5 +/- 0.3 million reads per library. The diversity and physicochemical repertoire analyses included ten to eleven donors pooled from two independent experiments. TRBV-TRBJ cluster analysis included naive subsets from several donors and memory cells from 3 donors.

Results the study describes overall, beyond this receptor: TRBV-TRBJ usage was similar between naive CXCR3-negative and CXCR3-positive cells from the same donor, while memory cells showed distinct patterns. Surface CD5, linked to self-reactivity in mice, was comparable between naive subsets; TCR interaction strength was therefore also inferred from TRB CDR3 physicochemical properties. Freshly isolated PBMCs were used for most assays because CXCR3 expression partially decreased after cryopreservation. TRB CDR3s from CXCR3-positive naive cells showed higher hydrophobicity (lower Kidera factor 4), lower energy, and higher strength and volume indices than CXCR3-negative naive cells. Comparably high repertoire diversity was found in both naive subsets, whereas much lower repertoire diversity was found in memory CD8+ T cells.

For each CD8+ T cell subset, flow sorting was done in triplicate, and 250,000 to 300,000 cells per subset went directly into RLT lysis buffer. To exclude memory contaminants, naive CD8+ T cells were stringently defined as CD45RO-CCR7+CD27+CD95-. Standard density gradient centrifugation was used to isolate peripheral blood mononuclear cells from buffy coats. Naive CXCR3-negative and CXCR3-positive CD8+ T cells were flow-sorted on a FACSAria III. Total RNA was extracted from sorted cells with an RNeasy Mini Kit. The sequenced sample was naive CXCR3+ CD8+ T cells from blood. Read against the paper, the sample's cell subset or site label means: CD45RO-CCR7+CD27+CD95- naive CD8+ T cells expressing CXCR3 (TNR3+). The TCR was taken from a human donor in good health. Some clones in this sample may be carry-over from other donors' samples.

The CDR3 protein sequence reads: CASSAPPQETQYF. Recombination connected TRBV7-2 to TRBJ2-5; TCRdb selects TRBD1, and the lack of DNA leaves this call unchecked. The CDR3 starts with the cysteine, ends with the phenylalanine, and has 13 residues. No DNA sequence is on record. Taken from the germline V gene, the CDR1 and CDR2 loops are SGHTA and FQGNSA.